The clone carrying this T cell receptor (beta chain) was seen repeatedly, ten times or more. Its antigen is not identified. This sample was included in a study of prognosis after radiotherapy for stage I lung cancer. Study background: Patients with newly diagnosed primary stage I lung tumors numbered some 14, with roughly five others having oligometastatic NSCLC after surgical resection of the primary tumor. Distant metastases developed in four patients after radiotherapy (median around seven months); 15 showed no significant progression. General observations from the study: Determination of whether the expanded TCR clones were tumor-specific was not performed.

TCR beta CDR3 was amplified from genomic DNA by two-round multiplex PCR. Primers were specific to each TRBV and TRBJ gene in first-round PCR. TCRdb re-called the multiplex PCR reads through MiXCR, storing one row per CDR3 protein. The sample shows just over 30,000 distinct CDR3 sequences, 25% to 35% of them seen only once. V shed 6 bases and J shed 7 bases, with 12 bases lying between them. Germline CDR1 DFQATT, CDR2 SNEGSKA (reference sequence). This CDR3 is 11 amino acids long. This TCR was sampled from a donor of 50 years or more with non-small cell lung cancer. The sample was PBMCs, taken before or after stereotactic body radiation therapy (not recorded which). The J gene is TRBJ1-2, the V gene TRBV20-1, with D hard to call. The chain's CDR3 is CSALGFGGYTF. The CDR3 DNA reads as TGCAGTGCCCTAGGTTTTGGTGGCTACACCTTC.